This TCR beta chain is from a study of T-cell reconstitution after alpha-beta-depleted transplantation in children. Unique molecular identifiers featured in how the TCRbeta library was prepared. TCRdb re-analysed the PCR reads in MiXCR, keeping a single row per CDR3 protein. Among a few hundred thousand distinct CDR3 sequences, about 9.3% were seen once, and the ten largest hold roughly 2.5%. Trimming removed 0 bases from V and 7 bases from J, with 10 bases in between. The germline gives CDR1 SGHRS, CDR2 YFSETQ. The CDR3 has 14 residues. This chain joins TRBV5-1 and TRBJ2-2, with a possible D match to TRBD1 (5 bases). The clonotype comes from a human donor who donated a stem cell graft to a child with acute lymphoblastic leukemia. The sample was PBMCs from the stem cell graft donor, taken from the stem cell graft. In nucleotides, the CDR3 is TGCGCCAGCAGCTTGGAGGCACAGGTCGGGGAGCTGTTTTTT. This encodes CASSLEAQVGELFF.